The table lists the clone carrying this T cell receptor beta chain with a count of one. Its target is unknown. 60 Vbeta and 13 Jbeta primers were used in PCR. TCRdb's copy holds only in-frame clones and misses some; the assay was immunoSEQ multiplex PCR. The sample consists of over 250,000 clones, approximately 90% of them appearing once. This sample stems from a study of cytomegalovirus exposure and HLA in healthy donors. General observations from the study: Researchers had no immune exposure information except CMV serostatus available.

The germline V gene encodes CDR1 MDHEN and CDR2 SYDVKM. V dropped 4 bases and J dropped 1; count of bases not matched to a gene: 11. The CDR3 contains 17 residues. The chain combines TRBV28 with TRBJ2-5; TRBD1 matches at 8 bases. The origin of this receptor is a man aged 35 to 55 in good health and CMV-seropositive. Specimen: PBMCs. The CDR3 DNA reads TGTGCCAGCAGTTATGACAGGGGTTATCCTCCCCAAGAGACCCAGTACTTC. It is translated as CASSYDRGYPPQETQYF.